The sequence of this TCR beta chain was determined in a study of blood T cell repertoires in COVID-19. Turning to the study itself: The study drew acute and convalescent COVID-19 samples from the United States, Italy and Spain. PBMCs, B-cell-depleted T cells, or T cells provided the cDNA or gDNA that made up the material.

This CDR3 region has 14 residues. Looked up from germline, CDR1 is SNHLY and CDR2 is FYNNEI. V lost 6 bases and J 2 bases, leaving 13 bases between the germline ends. The sample holds one count of this clone. Original processing methods: Amplification of reference gene primers provided the estimated nucleated cell counts. Using immunoSEQ multiplex PCR, the repertoire was profiled, and TCRdb retains in-frame clones only, with some absent. V and J calls and clone size are given by that table; D and trimming were obtained from the DNA. The table has some 260,000 clones, 88% seen once; the top ten hold approximately 1.4%.

This clonotype was sampled from a man older than 75 with acute or convalescent COVID-19. The chain joins TRBV2 to TRBJ1-1; no clear D. The specimen was peripheral blood. The CDR3 reads CASRLDIPNTEAFF. CDR3 nucleotide sequence: TGTGCCAGCAGATTAGATATTCCTAACACTGAAGCTTTCTTT.